This is a list of T cell receptor beta chains from one sample in a study of T cell changes during pregnancy in multiple sclerosis. Profiled with immunoSEQ multiplex PCR; TCRdb holds only in-frame clones, not every one. The sample has 55,000 to 70,000 clones, just under 95% seen once. The sequenced sample was CD4+ T cells from peripheral blood mononuclear cells, obtained before pregnancy. These receptors originate from a female donor with multiple sclerosis, enrolled in a pregnancy study. CDR3s leave out the opening cysteine and the closing phenylalanine or tryptophan. The size entry is marked missing in some rows and otherwise reads once, few, many or a size class.

V gene	J gene	clone size	CDR3 protein
TRBV19	TRBJ2-3	NA	ASSLAGVTDTQY
TRBV7-2	TRBJ2-7	NA	ASSKTSGSAYEQY
TRBV29-1	TRBJ2-7	NA	SVGTGGRNEQY
TRBV27	TRBJ2-3	NA	ASSLYRGLSTDTQY
TRBV13	TRBJ2-2	once	ASSSRDRVFGELF
TRBV14	TRBJ2-7	NA	ASSLMTSGSSYEQY
TRBV9	TRBJ2-3	NA	ASSSNVLPGLAGGLDTQY
TRBV7-6	TRBJ1-2	NA	ASSGYEGAYGYT
TRBV5-1	TRBJ2-7	NA	ASSLGTGAAYEQY
TRBV28	TRBJ1-5	NA	ASVRTDLYDSNQPQH
TRBV19	TRBJ2-1	NA	ASAGTSAVNEQF
TRBV7-3	TRBJ2-7	once	ASAGGGHGAYEQY
TRBV7-9	TRBJ2-5	NA	ASSLQRLETQY
TRBV7-6	TRBJ2-5	once	ASSLIGGGMETQY
TRBV19	TRBJ2-7	NA	ASSIFPSGGYAEQY
TRBV29-1	TRBJ2-1	NA	SVEADFKQF
TRBV4-2	TRBJ2-3	NA	ASSLGGGSTDTQY
TRBV6-6	TRBJ1-1	NA	ASSKTGLRTEAF
TRBV7-8	TRBJ1-2	NA	ASSLGQNYGYT
TRBV6-1	TRBJ1-1	NA	ASSDYRGYTEAF
TRBV4-3	TRBJ2-2	NA	ASSLLAGGIGELF
TRBV5-4	TRBJ2-1	once	ASSGGRERHEQF
TRBV5-1	TRBJ1-2	NA	ASSLTGVNGYT
TRBV28	TRBJ2-1	NA	ASSLGFPLAVTYNEQF
TRBV29-1	TRBJ2-3	NA	SVELLTSGSPDTQY
TRBV19	TRBJ1-3	NA	ASSIRGEGNTIY
TRBV7-2	TRBJ1-1	NA	ASSLGPSNTEAF
TRBV13	TRBJ2-5	NA	ASSLSTSGRALGETQY
TRBV4-2	TRBJ2-6	NA	ASSQEAVSSGANVLT
TRBV9	TRBJ2-1	NA	ASSVTSGAYNEQF
TRBV28	TRBJ2-7	NA	ASSSLGTGTYEQY
TRBV7-2	TRBJ2-3	NA	ASSLGSRPYSGRSDTQY
TRBV28	TRBJ2-1	NA	ASSLSSVASSYNEQF
TRBV7-9	TRBJ1-2	NA	ASSLISGTGNYGYT
TRBV18	TRBJ2-1	NA	ASSPRSDNEQF
TRBV9	TRBJ2-7	NA	ASSASLAGHAYEQY
TRBV25-1	TRBJ2-1	NA	ASSEGLAGVNEQF
TRBV9	TRBJ1-2	NA	ASSVGGTGGLNYGYT
TRBV19	TRBJ1-4	NA	ASSTREGKLF
TRBV7-9	TRBJ2-3	NA	ASSLDRATDTQY
TRBV30	TRBJ1-2	NA	AWNRWTAISNYGYT
TRBV29-1	TRBJ2-5	NA	SVDEYPQETQY
TRBV7-9	TRBJ2-7	once	ASSPQGGGRAYEQY